This passage covers 29 T cell receptor beta chains from one sample sequenced in a study of T-cell reconstitution after alpha-beta-depleted transplantation in children (dated by TCRdb to 2016 to 2018). Receptor amplification or capture employed PCR. Sequencing used an Illumina HiSeq 2500. To normalize quantification of the TCRbeta repertoire, the TCR libraries were built with molecular barcoding that relied on unique molecular identifiers. TCRdb took the public reads, trimmed them with fastp at Q25, ran MiXCR for clone calling and kept in-frame beta chains. CDR3 protein duplicates are merged, each entry listing the most common genes and DNA. The sample table lists roughly 220,000 distinct CDR3 sequences, 7.5% to 9.5% of them with a count of one. The ten largest account for 35% of the sample. Explained via the paper, the treatment or condition label denotes: allogeneic hematopoietic cell transplantation with graft depleted of TCRalphabeta T cells and CD19 B cells.

The sample was PBMCs, mostly from graft donor cells, taken 360 days after TCRalphabeta/CD19-depleted stem cell transplant. The source of these receptors is a male patient aged 2 to 10 who had a stem cell transplant for acute myeloid leukemia, so the T cells may come from the graft donor.

The V call is TRBV19, the J call TRBJ1-5, with D possibly TRBD1 on 5 matching bases. Germline assignment: CDR1 LNHDA and CDR2 SQIVND (reference sequence). V lost 4 bases, J lost 3 bases, and 19 bases lay in between. This CDR3 region has 17 residues. DNA of the CDR3: TGTGCCAGTAGTAGCCCCCTCCGGGACGGCATCAATCAGCCCCAGCATTTT. Protein product: CASSSPLRDGINQPQHF. The full variable domain, its missing parts supplied by reference TRBV19 and TRBJ1-5, is DGGITQSPKYLFRKEGQNVTLSCEQNLNHDAMYWYRQDPGQGLRLIYYSQIVNDFQKGDIAEGYSVSREKKESFPLTVTSAQKNPTAFYLCASSSPLRDGINQPQHFGDGTRLSIL.

The rearrangement uses TRBV20-1 and TRBJ2-7; 9 bases fit TRBD2. The CDR3 consists of 15 residues. The J segment lost 3 bases and the V segment lost 4 bases, leaving 10 bases of the junction unmatched. CDR1 and CDR2 from the germline V gene are DFQATT and SNEGSKA (reference sequence). The CDR3 protein is CSAISPSGKGYEQYF. CDR3 DNA sequence: TGCAGTGCTATAAGTCCTAGCGGGAAAGGCTACGAGCAGTACTTC.

At least ten counts were recorded for this clonotype. The rearrangement joins TRBV25-1 to TRBJ2-1; 10 nucleotides match TRBD2. Germline V gives CDR1 MGHDK, CDR2 SYGVNS. The V segment lost 1 base and the J segment 3 bases; nucleotides outside the gene matches: 3. The CDR3 runs 16 residues. CDR3 region: CASSELGTSDYNEQFF. DNA of the CDR3: TGTGCCAGCAGTGAATTAGGGACTAGCGACTACAATGAGCAGTTCTTC.

This clonotype was detected ten times or more. This chain joins TRBV7-9 and TRBJ1-5; D unclear. The CDR3 runs to 14 residues. The germline CDR1 and CDR2 sequences are SEHNR and FQNEAQ (reference sequence). With 1 base removed from V and 4 bases from J, the gap between germline ends came to 8 bases. CDR3 nucleotides: TGTGCCAGCAGCTTAGGTCCCCCTAATCAGCCCCAGCATTTT. This encodes CASSLGPPNQPQHF. Full variable domain (outside the CDR3, taken from reference TRBV7-9 and TRBJ1-5): DTGVSQNPRHKITKRGQNVTFRCDPISEHNRLYWYRQTLGQGPEFLTYFQNEAQLEKSRLLSDRFSAERPKGSFSTLEIQRTEQGDSAMYLCASSLGPPNQPQHFGDGTRLSIL.

This clonotype occurred a few times. The chain is built from TRBV7-2 and TRBJ2-7; D ambiguous. Between the trimmed V and J ends, which lost 3 bases and 2 bases, there was a span of 5 bases. Germline V CDR1 and CDR2: SGHTA, FQGNSA. The CDR3 sequence is 12 residues long. The CDR3 protein is CASSFPAYEQYF. In DNA form, the CDR3 reads TGTGCCAGCAGCTTCCCCGCCTACGAGCAGTACTTC. Looking up the rest from reference TRBV7-2 and TRBJ2-7 gives the full variable domain: GAGVSQSPSNKVTEKGKDVELRCDPISGHTALYWYRQSLGQGLEFLIYFQGNSAPDKSGLPSDRFSAERTGGSVSTLTIQRTQQEDSAVYLCASSFPAYEQYFGPGTRLTVT.

In its sample, this clonotype was seen a few times. The CDR3: CAITSGGEKNNEQFF. The CDR3 region has the DNA TGTGCCATTACTAGCGGGGGTGAAAAGAACAATGAGCAGTTCTTC. The chain joins TRBV10-3 to TRBJ2-1; the match to TRBD2 covers 11 bases. V trimming: 9 bases; J trimming: 5 bases; junction bases outside the gene matches: 9. From germline, CDR1 is ENHRY and CDR2 SYGVKD. This CDR3 has 15 amino acids.

The chain carries TRBV12-3 or TRBV12-4 and TRBJ2-2; 7 bases line up with TRBD2. After removal of 7 bases from V and 4 bases from J, the junction contained 3 bases not matched to a gene. CDR3 size: 13 residues. The CDR3 protein is CASTAGSTGELFF. CDR3 coding DNA: TGTGCCAGCACAGCGGGGAGCACCGGGGAGCTGTTTTTT.

The rearrangement uses TRBV30 and TRBJ1-1; 8 nucleotides align to TRBD1. Germline lookup yields CDR1 GTSNPN and CDR2 SVGIG (reference sequence). Losses at the gene ends were 4 bases for V and 3 bases for J; bases not matched to a gene: 4. The CDR3 spans 13 residues. The CDR3 loop is CAWNRGGYTEAFF. CDR3 DNA: TGTGCCTGGAACAGGGGGGGATACACTGAAGCTTTCTTT.

At least ten counts were recorded for this clonotype. The chain has TRBV12-3 or TRBV12-4 and TRBJ2-1; TRBD2 matches at 11 bases. The CDR3 covers 15 residues. The junction had 3 bases not matched to a gene; V was cut back by 4 bases and J by 4 bases. Here the CDR3 DNA reads TGTGCCAGCAGTTCCGGGACTAGCGGTTACAATGAGCAGTTCTTC. Amino acids: CASSSGTSGYNEQFF.

This clonotype turned up a few times. The chain links TRBV12-3 or TRBV12-4 to TRBJ1-1, with 7 bases that match TRBD1. CDR3 length: 14 amino acids. Trimming cost V 7 bases and J 5 bases; bases outside gene matches: 10. In DNA form, the CDR3 reads TGTGCCAGCACCGCCGACAGGGAGATGACTGAAGCTTTCTTT. It codes for CASTADREMTEAFF.

This clonotype appeared many times. This sequence joins TRBV7-2 and TRBJ2-5; D remains unclear. The CDR3 contains 13 residues. V was cut by 1 base and J by 5 bases, with 8 bases left in between. In germline, CDR1 is SGHTA, CDR2 FQGNSA. As DNA, the CDR3 is TGTGCCAGCAGCTTAGTTCTGGGGGAGACCCAGTACTTC. Protein sequence: CASSLVLGETQYF.

This clonotype was recorded at least ten times. The gene calls are TRBV5-1 and TRBJ2-3; 8 bases align to TRBD1. Germline trimming cut 3 bases from V and 9 bases from J; bases unmatched to any gene: 3. CDR1 and CDR2 (germline): SGHRS, YFSETQ. CDR3 length: 12 residues. CDR3 in amino acids: CASSSDRVTQYF. The CDR3 nucleotides are TGCGCCAGCAGCTCGGACAGGGTGACGCAGTATTTT.

This clonotype was recorded at least ten times. The chain carries TRBV20-1 and TRBJ2-3; TRBD1 is a possible D gene (5 bases). Deletions cut 3 bases from V and 2 bases from J, with 12 bases between. The germline V gene has CDR1 DFQATT and CDR2 SNEGSKA (reference sequence). The CDR3 length is 14 residues. The CDR3 DNA reads as TGCAGTGCTAGGGAAACAGGAAACACAGATACGCAGTATTTT. The encoded protein is CSARETGNTDTQYF.

This clonotype occurred a few times. This chain joins TRBV29-1 and TRBJ2-5; no reliable D call. The germline V gene has CDR1 SQVTM and CDR2 ANQGSEA. Deletions cut 3 bases from V and 2 bases from J, with 13 bases between. The CDR3 totals 14 residues. The CDR3 protein is CSVDRYQAQETQYF. The CDR3 DNA sequence: TGCAGCGTTGACCGGTATCAGGCTCAAGAGACCCAGTACTTC.

The sample holds a few counts of this clonotype. The V and J genes are TRBV5-1 and TRBJ2-1; no reliable D call. CDR1 and CDR2 from the germline V gene are SGHRS and YFSETQ. Trimming stripped 5 bases from V and 11 bases from J, with 11 bases between. This CDR3 contains 11 residues. The CDR3 loop reads CASRDPPKQFF. CDR3 nucleotides: TGCGCCAGCAGGGACCCGCCTAAGCAGTTCTTC.

In this sample, this clonotype turned up a few times. The chain couples TRBV7-9 to TRBJ1-3; a possible D gene is TRBD1 (5 bases). Germline-derived CDR1 and CDR2 are SEHNR and FQNEAQ (reference sequence). There are 17 residues in the CDR3. Trimming removed 1 base from V and 0 bases from J, with 13 bases in between. CDR3 DNA: TGTGCCAGCAGCTTAGTGTTTGGGGCAATCTCTGGAAACACCATATATTTT. As protein: CASSLVFGAISGNTIYF.

This clonotype was recorded many times. This chain connects TRBV12-3 or TRBV12-4 to TRBJ1-3; D ambiguous. The V end lost 2 bases, the J end lost 5 bases, and 19 bases lay between the germline ends. The CDR3 is made up of 17 amino acids. The CDR3 protein is CASSLSGTVGIRNTIYF. The CDR3 nucleotides read TGTGCCAGCAGTTTATCGGGAACGGTGGGAATTCGAAACACCATATATTTT.

There are many counts of this clonotype. The chain has TRBV29-1 and TRBJ2-3, with D possibly being TRBD1 (6 bases). V lost 4 bases, J lost 2 bases, and 7 bases lay in between. The CDR3 loop spans 12 amino acids. Per germline, CDR1 SQVTM and CDR2 ANQGSEA. For the CDR3, the DNA is TGCAGCGTTGGGGGGCCCACAGATACGCAGTATTTT. Translating gives CSVGGPTDTQYF.

This clonotype is judged medium-sized (0.01 to 0.1%). The rearrangement uses TRBV5-8 and TRBJ2-1, with 10 positions matching TRBD1. This CDR3 contains 15 residues. V was clipped by 0 bases and J by 9 bases; unmatched bases: 6. Germline V gene data show CDR1 as SGHTS and CDR2 as YDEGEE. The CDR3 DNA reads as TGTGCCAGCAGCTTGGGGGGACAGGGGATGTCTGAGCAGTTCTTC. Translation gives CASSLGGQGMSEQFF.

The rearrangement links TRBV7-6 to TRBJ1-6, with a weak D call TRBD1 (6 bases). Per the germline V gene, CDR1 is SGHVS and CDR2 is FNYEAQ. The CDR3 runs to 17 residues. The ends were cut back, 1 base at V and 6 bases at J, with 16 bases in the middle. The CDR3 DNA reads TGTGCCAGCAGCTTAGTGGTAGGGGGTTTGCGTAATTCACCCCTCCACTTT. Translation: CASSLVVGGLRNSPLHF.

This clonotype turned up a few times. J is TRBJ2-7 and V is TRBV4-3, with TRBD2 matching over 7 bases. The CDR3 is 14 amino acids. Germline CDR1 reads LGHNA; CDR2 reads YSLEER. The V segment lost 3 bases and the J segment 3 bases; nucleotides outside the gene matches: 5. The CDR3 nucleotides are TGCGCCAGCAGCCACGGCGGGAGTAACTACGAGCAGTACTTC. As protein: CASSHGGSNYEQYF.

The chain recombines TRBV29-1 with TRBJ2-1; the D is unclear. This CDR3 region has 16 residues. The V end was cut by 3 bases, the J end by 0 bases, with 15 bases between. Germline V gene lookup returns CDR1 SQVTM and CDR2 ANQGSEA. The CDR3 here is CSVEVFALSSYNEQFF. CDR3 DNA sequence: TGCAGCGTTGAGGTCTTTGCTCTAAGCTCCTACAATGAGCAGTTCTTC.

This clonotype was seen repeatedly, ten times or more. The CDR3 bases are TGCAGCCCCTGGCGGGAGGGCCGGGATACGCAGTATTTT. This translates into CSPWREGRDTQYF. The rearrangement joins TRBV20-1 to TRBJ2-3; 9 bases are a match to TRBD2. The CDR3 consists of 13 residues. Germline loops: CDR1 DFQATT, CDR2 SNEGSKA (reference sequence).

This clonotype was detected many times. The chain employs TRBV10-3 and TRBJ1-6; possible D gene TRBD1, 5 bases. This CDR3 spans 13 amino acids. With 6 bases removed from V and 6 bases from J, the gap between germline ends came to 9 bases. The germline V gene encodes CDR1 ENHRY and CDR2 SYGVKD. The CDR3 region is CAIRPDTNSPLHF. CDR3 in DNA: TGTGCCATCAGGCCGGACACTAATTCACCCCTCCACTTT.

At least ten counts were recorded for this clonotype. The V and J genes are TRBV5-1 and TRBJ2-4, with D possibly matching TRBD2 (5 bases). V dropped 2 bases and J dropped 1 base, with 19 bases sitting between them. The V gene's germline CDR1 is SGHRS and CDR2 YFSETQ. This CDR3 spans 18 amino acids. In DNA form, the CDR3 reads TGCGCCAGCAGCTTCAGTCGGACGGGGTGGGAGGCCAAAAACATTCAGTACTTC. Protein: CASSFSRTGWEAKNIQYF.

J is TRBJ2-2 and V is TRBV20-1; TRBD2 aligns across 10 bases. V lost 6 bases to trimming and J lost 7 bases; unmatched junction nucleotides: 2. This CDR3 has 12 amino acids. Looked up from germline, CDR1 is DFQATT and CDR2 is SNEGSKA (reference sequence). The CDR3, as DNA: TGCAGTGCCCGACTAGCGGGCGGGGAGCTGTTTTTT. It is translated as CSARLAGGELFF.

This clonotype was counted at least ten times. The chain employs TRBV20-1 and TRBJ1-1; weak D call: TRBD1 (6 bases). The CDR3 spans 13 residues. In germline, CDR1 is DFQATT, CDR2 SNEGSKA (reference sequence). Trimming left V 0 bases short and J 1 base short, with 6 bases between. The CDR3 region has the DNA TGCAGTGCTAGAGAACAGGGGAACACTGAAGCTTTCTTT. Translated, it gives CSAREQGNTEAFF.

Worth noting for this clonotype: This could be a read error, since a much larger clone is one nucleotide away. The chain joins TRBV12-3 or TRBV12-4 to TRBJ2-2; 7 bases are shared with TRBD1. The length of the CDR3 is 14 residues. The CDR3 spells CSSSLQGWTGELFF. The CDR3 nucleotides are TGTTCCAGCAGTTTACAGGGGTGGACCGGGGAGCTGTTTTTT.

This clonotype was counted between two and nine times. This chain joins TRBV20-1 and TRBJ1-5, with D possibly matching TRBD1 (5 bases). The CDR3 has 15 amino acids. Looked up from germline, CDR1 is DFQATT and CDR2 is SNEGSKA (reference sequence). V lost 0 bases to trimming and J lost 0 bases, with 9 bases between them. The CDR3 loop is CSARDRVYSNQPQHF. DNA of the CDR3: TGCAGTGCTAGAGACAGGGTGTATAGCAATCAGCCCCAGCATTTT.